This TCR beta chain was sequenced for a study of T cell responses to AZD1222 COVID-19 vaccine. Study information: Researchers grouped second doses given at about 4 or about 12 weeks into one pool.

The V gene end was trimmed by 3 bases and the J gene end by 5 bases; junction bases not matched to a gene: 1. The CDR3 has 14 residues. Germline V gene data show CDR1 as LGHDT and CDR2 as YNNKEL (reference sequence). Findings and limits, study-wide: Donors skewed white British and female; clonal diversity was possibly underestimated. Reportedly, nearly half the spike-specific TCRs target unmutated variant regions. Repertoire collection took place solely once the T cell response had peaked.

Sequenced by immunoSEQ multiplex PCR; TCRdb stores in-frame clones only, minus some. The sample holds around 100,000 clones, around 94% seen once. On this clone: The target antigen is unknown.

The chain has TRBV3-1 (or the pseudogene TRBV3-2) and TRBJ1-4; 9 nucleotides match TRBD1. This TCR derives from an adult in good health. The sequences come from peripheral blood, collected on day 0 of AZD1222 vaccination. The CDR3, as DNA: TGTGCCAGCAGCCAGGGACAGGGAAATGAAAAACTGTTTTTT. Translated, it gives CASSQGQGNEKLFF.